This is a list of T cell receptor beta chains from one sample in a study of OX40 agonist ivuxolimab in advanced cancers. Repertoires were generated with immunoSEQ multiplex PCR, while TCRdb's copy carries only in-frame clones and drops some. This table holds fewer than 85,000 clones, approximately 90% found once. This specimen was CD4+ or CD8+ T cells sorted from blood, taken in a trial of the OX40 agonist ivuxolimab. The receptors shown here come from an adult with an advanced solid tumor such as melanoma, head and neck, liver or kidney cancer. The CDR3 runs from the conserved cysteine through the conserved F or W. The D gene is left open where the match is weak. The listing skips clone size in some rows; elsewhere it reads once, few, many or a size class.

V,size,D,J,DNA,CDR3
TRBV4-1,NA,NA,TRBJ2-3,TGCGCCAGCAGCCAAGAATGGCGGCCAGGAGATACGCAGTATTTT,CASSQEWRPGDTQYF
TRBV13,NA,TRBD2,TRBJ2-7,TGTGCCAGCAGCGTATCCGGGACTAGTGTGTACGAGCAGTACTTC,CASSVSGTSVYEQYF
TRBV27,NA,NA,TRBJ1-5,TGTGCCAGCAGTTTAAATAACGATGGCAATCAGCCCCAGCATTTT,CASSLNNDGNQPQHF
TRBV5-1,NA,NA,TRBJ1-1,TGCGCCAGCAGCTTATCGGGGGAAGCTTTCTTT,CASSLSGEAFF
TRBV5-1,NA,NA,TRBJ2-3,TGCGCCAGCAGCTTGAGCAGGTACACAGATACGCAGTATTTT,CASSLSRYTDTQYF
TRBV5-6,once,NA,TRBJ2-7,TGTGCCAGCAGCTTGGAAGGGATGGGGTCCTACGAGCAGTACTTC,CASSLEGMGSYEQYF
TRBV2,once,NA,TRBJ2-7,TGTGCCAGCTGGGGGGGGAGAGGGGGCGAGCAGTACTTC,CASWGGRGGEQYF
TRBV4-1,NA,NA,TRBJ1-5,TGCGCCAGCAGTACCCAGGGTAATAGCAATCAGCCCCAGCATTTT,CASSTQGNSNQPQHF
TRBV19,NA,NA,TRBJ1-1,TGTGCCAGTATGATGGGGGGGACTGAAGCTTTCTTT,CASMMGGTEAFF
TRBV25-1,once,TRBD1,TRBJ1-4,TGTGCCAGCAGTGGACAGGGCTCATCTAAACTGTTTTTT,CASSGQGSSKLFF
TRBV5-6,NA,NA,TRBJ2-1,TGTGCCAGCAGCTGGGGGTCGGGAAGCTCCTACAATGAGCAGTTCTTC,CASSWGSGSSYNEQFF
TRBV29-1,NA,NA,TRBJ1-2,TGCAGCGTTGAAGTCGGTGGCGAGGGCTACACCTTC,CSVEVGGEGYTF
TRBV27,few,NA,TRBJ1-1,TGTGCCAGCAGTTTATCGACCGGGATCGCTGAAGCTTTCTTT,CASSLSTGIAEAFF
TRBV27,NA,NA,TRBJ1-5,TGTGCCAGCAGTTTATCCCAACTGACCCACCGGAGCCAGCCCCAGCATTTT,CASSLSQLTHRSQPQHF
TRBV7-6,NA,TRBD2,TRBJ2-7,TGTGCCAGCAGCTTGGGGGGGAACTACGAGCAGTACTTC,CASSLGGNYEQYF
TRBV5-1,NA,TRBD1,TRBJ2-7,TGCGCCAGCAGCTTAGGGACAGCGGAAGAGCAGTACTTC,CASSLGTAEEQYF
TRBV30,few,NA,TRBJ2-3,TGTGCCTGGAGTGTGGGGATTGGCACAGATACGCAGTATTTT,CAWSVGIGTDTQYF
TRBV19,NA,NA,TRBJ1-3,TGTGCCAGTAGTATTAAGGGTCGTTCTGGAAACACCATATATTTT,CASSIKGRSGNTIYF
TRBV7-6,NA,NA,TRBJ2-7,TGTGCCAGCAGCGTGACGTCTGGACATTACGAGCAGTACTTC,CASSVTSGHYEQYF
TRBV5-1,NA,TRBD1,TRBJ1-5,TGCGCCAGCAGCCGCAGGGGGGACCCAAATCAGCCCCAGCATTTT,CASSRRGDPNQPQHF
TRBV10-2,NA,NA,TRBJ1-5,TGCGCCAGCAGTGAACCACTTAGCAATCAGCCCCAGCATTTT,CASSEPLSNQPQHF
TRBV29-1,NA,TRBD2,TRBJ2-1,TGCAGCGTTGGTGGCGGGAGAACGGATGAGCAGTTCTTC,CSVGGGRTDEQFF
TRBV15,NA,TRBD2,TRBJ2-5,TGTGCCACCTGGGGACTAGCGGAAGAGACCCAGTACTTC,CATWGLAEETQYF
TRBV5-6,NA,TRBD1,TRBJ2-1,TGTGCCAGCAGCCCGACAGGGGTGGATGAGCAGTTCTTC,CASSPTGVDEQFF
TRBV5-1,NA,NA,TRBJ2-2,TGCGCCAGCAGCTTACACGGGAGAGAGGGGACCGGGGAGCTGTTTTTT,CASSLHGREGTGELFF
TRBV27,NA,NA,TRBJ2-1,TGTGCCAGCACCGCAGGGGTCTACAATGAGCAGTTCTTC,CASTAGVYNEQFF
TRBV19,NA,TRBD2,TRBJ2-1,TGTGCCAGTAGTATATTTAGCGGGGGTTACAATGAGCAGTTCTTC,CASSIFSGGYNEQFF
TRBV7-9,NA,TRBD1,TRBJ1-1,TGTGCCAGCAGCCCGAGACAGGGGGCAACTGAAGCTTTCTTT,CASSPRQGATEAFF
TRBV7-6,NA,TRBD1,TRBJ2-7,TGTGCCAGCAGCCACGGGACAGACTACGAGCAGTACTTC,CASSHGTDYEQYF
TRBV6-5,NA,NA,TRBJ2-5,TGTGCCAGCAGCCGTTCAGTTACCCTCGGGGAGACCCAGTACTTC,CASSRSVTLGETQYF
TRBV5-6,few,NA,TRBJ2-7,TGTGCCAGCAGCTTGGGAACACGGGTGGAGCAGTACTTC,CASSLGTRVEQYF
TRBV27,NA,NA,TRBJ2-1,TGTGCCAGCAGTTGGACACCTTACAATGAGCAGTTCTTC,CASSWTPYNEQFF
TRBV29-1,NA,NA,TRBJ2-2,TGCAGCGTATCGGGGGAGTCCGGGGAGCTGTTTTTT,CSVSGESGELFF
TRBV7-3,once,NA,TRBJ2-7,TGTGCCAGCAGCGTCGACAGGAGCTACGAGCAGTACTTC,CASSVDRSYEQYF
TRBV9,NA,NA,TRBJ2-2,TGTGCCAGCAGCGAGGCCGGGACTCACACCGGGGAGCTGTTTTTT,CASSEAGTHTGELFF